These T cell receptor beta chains were read from a single sample in a study of T cells in Graves' hyperthyroidism and ophthalmopathy. MiXCR, run by TCRdb on the multiplex PCR reads, gives a single entry per CDR3 protein. Of a few hundred thousand distinct CDR3 sequences in the sample, more than 15% were seen once. The source material was blood. These receptors were taken from a woman in her thirties or forties with Graves' ophthalmopathy. Each CDR3 is given without its conserved first and last residue. D genes are given only for firm matches.

V: TRBV28
D: NA
J: TRBJ1-1
CDR3: ASSVQGNEAF

V: TRBV6-2/TRBV6-3
D: NA
J: TRBJ1-3
CDR3: ASSYFPETAGNTIY

V: TRBV2
D: TRBD1
J: TRBJ1-5
CDR3: ASSQTGQGEAQH

V: TRBV6-2/TRBV6-3
D: NA
J: TRBJ2-2
CDR3: ASSYPNTGELF

V: TRBV7-8
D: NA
J: TRBJ1-5
CDR3: ASSLKGRGNQPQH

V: TRBV10-1
D: TRBD2
J: TRBJ2-3
CDR3: ASSDLAGGRTDTQY

V: TRBV2
D: TRBD1
J: TRBJ2-1
CDR3: ASSGQGVVNEQF

V: TRBV27
D: NA
J: TRBJ1-5
CDR3: ASSFGGGQPQH

V: TRBV2
D: TRBD1
J: TRBJ1-2
CDR3: ASSHPQGNYGYT

V: TRBV4-2
D: NA
J: TRBJ2-5
CDR3: ASSQDQGGLRGQY

V: TRBV6-1
D: NA
J: TRBJ1-4
CDR3: ASSPRTGTNEKLF

V: TRBV28
D: TRBD2
J: TRBJ2-7
CDR3: AGRIRGGASYEQY

V: TRBV28
D: NA
J: TRBJ2-5
CDR3: ASSPRDKTQETQY